These T cell receptor beta chains were read from a single sample in a study of T cell repertoires in cytomegalovirus infection. TCRdb re-called the reads with MiXCR, one entry per CDR3 protein. The data contain fewer than 350,000 distinct CDR3 sequences, 15% to 20% of them singletons. Sequenced sample: PBMCs. Every receptor here comes from a human donor in good health (CMV status not recorded). Some clones in this sample may be carry-over from other donors' samples. CDR3s include the opening cysteine and the closing phenylalanine or tryptophan. A D gene is named only where the DNA matches it firmly. Size values are once, few and many counts, or a class for expanded clones, and some rows have none.

d_call | clone_size | j_call | v_call | cdr3_nt | cdr3_aa
TRBD2 | NA | TRBJ2-3 | TRBV28 | TGTGCCAGCACCTCGGGGGGAGCGGGGGGAGATACGCAGTATTTT | CASTSGGAGGDTQYF
NA | few | TRBJ1-2 | TRBV25-1 | TGTGCCAGCAAACCGAGACTGGCGGGAGGCTACACCTTC | CASKPRLAGGYTF
NA | few | TRBJ2-1 | TRBV18 | TGTGCCAGCTCACCACCGTCAGTGGACAATGAGCAGTTCTTC | CASSPPSVDNEQFF
NA | NA | TRBJ1-1 | TRBV20-1 | TGCAGTGCTAACAGGAACCTGAACACTGAAGCTTTCTTT | CSANRNLNTEAFF
NA | many | TRBJ1-5 | TRBV7-9 | TGTGCCAGCAGCTTAGGGTTTGACAGGAGCAATCAGCCCCAGCATTTT | CASSLGFDRSNQPQHF
NA | NA | TRBJ2-2 | TRBV12-3/TRBV12-4 | TGTGCCAGCAGTTTGTGGGGGGCTGCCGGGGAGCTGTTTTTT | CASSLWGAAGELFF
NA | NA | TRBJ2-5 | TRBV4-1 | TGCGCCAGCAGCCAAGGGATTGCAGGGGTGGGACGGCAAGAGACCCAGTACTTC | CASSQGIAGVGRQETQYF
TRBD2 | many | TRBJ2-3 | TRBV12-3/TRBV12-4 | TGTGCCAGCAGCTTACTGGGACTAGCGAAACCTAGCACAGATACGCAGTATTTT | CASSLLGLAKPSTDTQYF
NA | few | TRBJ1-5 | TRBV27 | TGTGCCAGCAAGCCCTATTGGGGGCCTTATAGCAATCAGCCCCAGCATTTT | CASKPYWGPYSNQPQHF
TRBD1 | NA | TRBJ2-1 | TRBV6-2/TRBV6-3 | TGTGCCAGCAGTTACTCCGGGACAGGGAACAATGAGCAGTTCTTC | CASSYSGTGNNEQFF
TRBD2 | NA | TRBJ2-1 | TRBV20-1 | TGCAGTGCTAGACCTCCTAGCGGGGGTTACAATGAGCAGTTCTTC | CSARPPSGGYNEQFF
NA | many | TRBJ2-7 | TRBV7-2 | TGTGCCAGCAGCTCGCTTCAGGGAACAGAAGCCTACGAGCAGTACTTC | CASSSLQGTEAYEQYF
NA | many | TRBJ1-4 | TRBV20-1 | TGCAGTGCTAGGTCGGGGAAGGATGAAAAACTGTTTTTT | CSARSGKDEKLFF
NA | few | TRBJ1-4 | TRBV6-6 | TGTGCCAGCAGTTACCCGACTACAGCTAATGAAAAACTGTTTTTT | CASSYPTTANEKLFF
NA | NA | TRBJ1-4 | TRBV7-9 | TGTGCCAGCAGCCCCGAGAGGGGGTATGAAAAACTGTTTTTT | CASSPERGYEKLFF
NA | many | TRBJ2-7 | TRBV12-3/TRBV12-4 | TGTGCCAGCAGCCCCGGCGGGTCCCACTACGAGCAGTACTTC | CASSPGGSHYEQYF
NA | NA | TRBJ2-7 | TRBV12-3/TRBV12-4 | TGTGCCAGCAGTTTAGAAGGATGGGGTGGGCAGAACTACGAGCAGTACTTC | CASSLEGWGGQNYEQYF
NA | NA | TRBJ1-2 | TRBV28 | TGTGCCAGCAGTTTCATCCAGGGAACGCTATATGGCTACACCTTC | CASSFIQGTLYGYTF
NA | few | TRBJ1-5 | TRBV20-1 | TGCAGTGCTAGTGGCCAGAACAATCAGCCCCAGCATTTT | CSASGQNNQPQHF
NA | many | TRBJ2-7 | TRBV7-2 | TGTGCCAGCAGCTTATCGGCTGGCAGGGGGGACGAGCAGTACTTC | CASSLSAGRGDEQYF
NA | many | TRBJ1-2 | TRBV28 | TGTGCCAGCAGACCCTCTGGGACACCTAACTATGGCTACACCTTC | CASRPSGTPNYGYTF
NA | many | TRBJ2-5 | TRBV7-2 | TGTGCCAGCAGCCTCCAGTGGGGGGAAGAAGAGACCCAGTACTTC | CASSLQWGEEETQYF
NA | few | TRBJ2-5 | TRBV4-3 | TGCGCCAGCAGCCAAGAGTACAGGGCCCAAGAGACCCAGTACTTC | CASSQEYRAQETQYF
TRBD1 | few | TRBJ2-2 | TRBV6-2/TRBV6-3 | TGTGCCAGCACCAAGAGGACAGGGGCGCCTGCGAACACCGGGGAGCTGTTTTTT | CASTKRTGAPANTGELFF
NA | NA | TRBJ2-3 | TRBV6-5 | TGTGCCAGCAGCCTTACTAGACGCCCAGATACGCAGTATTTT | CASSLTRRPDTQYF
NA | few | TRBJ1-4 | TRBV28 | TGTGCCAGCGGGCGGGGGAGAGCTAATGAAAAACTGTTTTTT | CASGRGRANEKLFF
TRBD1 | many | TRBJ2-5 | TRBV7-2 | TGTGCCAGCAGCCAAACAGGGGGCAGGGAGACCCAGTACTTC | CASSQTGGRETQYF
NA | many | TRBJ1-4 | TRBV7-9 | TGTGCCAGCAGCCCAAGTCGGGGTAATGAAAAACTGTTTTTT | CASSPSRGNEKLFF
NA | NA | TRBJ2-7 | TRBV28 | TGTGCCAGCATGGTTAACCTTTCCTACGAGCAGTACTTC | CASMVNLSYEQYF
TRBD2 | NA | TRBJ2-3 | TRBV7-9 | TGTGCCAGCAGCACGACTAGCGGGGGGCCGTTGGGATACACAGATACGCAGTATTTT | CASSTTSGGPLGYTDTQYF
NA | once | TRBJ1-1 | TRBV18 | TGTGCCAGCTCACCACGAGAAGACATGAACACTGAAGCTTTCTTT | CASSPREDMNTEAFF
NA | NA | TRBJ1-5 | TRBV20-1 | TGCAGTGCTAGGCAATCGGGTCAGCCCCAGCATTTT | CSARQSGQPQHF
TRBD1 | NA | TRBJ2-5 | TRBV11-3 | TGTGTCAGCAGTCGGGACAGTCGACAAGAGACCCAGTACTTC | CVSSRDSRQETQYF
TRBD1 | NA | TRBJ2-1 | TRBV20-1 | TGCAGTGCTAGATCGGGCAGGGGGAACAATGAGCAGTTCTTC | CSARSGRGNNEQFF
NA | NA | TRBJ1-1 | TRBV4-2 | TGTGCCACGTTAACAAACACTGAAGCTTTCTTT | CATLTNTEAFF
TRBD1 | NA | TRBJ2-7 | TRBV6-2/TRBV6-3 | TGTGCCAGCAGTTCGGCGACAGGGGGCGTTGGTGCCTACGAGCAGTACTTC | CASSSATGGVGAYEQYF
NA | NA | TRBJ1-5 | TRBV7-2 | TGTGCCAGCAGCTCCGGGGGTTCGGGTCAGCCCCAGCATTTT | CASSSGGSGQPQHF
TRBD2 | many | TRBJ2-3 | TRBV7-3 | TGTGCCAGCAGCCTAATGACTAGCGGGGCCTCAGATACGCAGTATTTT | CASSLMTSGASDTQYF
NA | many | TRBJ1-1 | TRBV6-5 | TGTGCCAGCAGTTATTTTGGGGGATCCGAAGCTTTCTTT | CASSYFGGSEAFF
TRBD1 | NA | TRBJ2-1 | TRBV6-5 | TGTGCCAGCAGTTGGACAGGGGGCAGGGGGAATGAGCAGTTCTTC | CASSWTGGRGNEQFF
TRBD1 | NA | TRBJ1-1 | TRBV7-9 | TGTGCCAGCAGCATCGCCGGGACAGGGGAGACAGTGGGGGCTTTCTTT | CASSIAGTGETVGAFF
NA | few | TRBJ1-1 | TRBV5-1 | TGCGCCAGCAGCTTGTACGGTGGCCAGGAGACTCTGAACACTGAAGCTTTCTTT | CASSLYGGQETLNTEAFF
NA | NA | TRBJ1-2 | TRBV19 | TGTGCCAGTAGTATGGAGTCCCCCACAGCCTATGGCTACACCTTC | CASSMESPTAYGYTF
NA | NA | TRBJ1-1 | TRBV20-1 | TGCAGTGCCCCGCGGACAGCAAACACTAAAGCTTTCTTT | CSAPRTANTKAFF
NA | few | TRBJ2-7 | TRBV6-5 | TGTGCCAGCAGTGCCTCCAGGGGCCCTACCTACGAGCAGTACTTC | CASSASRGPTYEQYF
TRBD1 | NA | TRBJ1-6 | TRBV6-1 | TGTGCCAGCACCTCCGGGACAGGAGATTCACCCCTCCACTTT | CASTSGTGDSPLHF
NA | few | TRBJ1-6 | TRBV5-6 | TGTGCCAGCAGCTTGTGGGGGGAAGATTCACCCCTCCACTTT | CASSLWGEDSPLHF
NA | few | TRBJ2-3 | TRBV19 | TGTGCCAGTAGTAGAACGACAGAAATCACAGATACGCAGTATTTT | CASSRTTEITDTQYF
TRBD1 | NA | TRBJ2-1 | TRBV4-1 | TGCGCCAGCAGCCAAGTTCCCGGGACAGGGGGCGTCTATGAGCAGTTCTTC | CASSQVPGTGGVYEQFF